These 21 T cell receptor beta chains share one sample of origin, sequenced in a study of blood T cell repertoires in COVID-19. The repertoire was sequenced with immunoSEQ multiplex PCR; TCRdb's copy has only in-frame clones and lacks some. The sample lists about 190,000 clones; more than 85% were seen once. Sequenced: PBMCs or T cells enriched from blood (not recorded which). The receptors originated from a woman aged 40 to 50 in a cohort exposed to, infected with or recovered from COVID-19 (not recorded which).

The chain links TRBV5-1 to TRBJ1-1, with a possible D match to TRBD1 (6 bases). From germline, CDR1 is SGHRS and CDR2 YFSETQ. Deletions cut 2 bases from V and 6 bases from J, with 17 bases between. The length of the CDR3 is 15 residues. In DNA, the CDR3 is TGCGCCAGCAGCTTAGGACAGCCAGTTCCGGCTGAAGCTTTCTTT. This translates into CASSLGQPVPAEAFF.

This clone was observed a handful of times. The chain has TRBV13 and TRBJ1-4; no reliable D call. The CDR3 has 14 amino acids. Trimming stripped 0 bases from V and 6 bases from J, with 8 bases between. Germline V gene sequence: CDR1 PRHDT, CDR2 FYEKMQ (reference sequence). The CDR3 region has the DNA TGTGCCAGCAGCTTAGGGGGCCCGGATGAAAAACTGTTTTTT. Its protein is CASSLGGPDEKLFF.

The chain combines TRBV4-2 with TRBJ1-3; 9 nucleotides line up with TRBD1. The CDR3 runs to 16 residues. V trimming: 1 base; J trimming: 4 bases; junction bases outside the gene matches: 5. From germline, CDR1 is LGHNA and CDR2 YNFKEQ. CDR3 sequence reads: CASSQGRTGVGNTIYF. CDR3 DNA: TGTGCCAGCAGCCAAGGTAGGACAGGGGTGGGAAACACCATATATTTT.

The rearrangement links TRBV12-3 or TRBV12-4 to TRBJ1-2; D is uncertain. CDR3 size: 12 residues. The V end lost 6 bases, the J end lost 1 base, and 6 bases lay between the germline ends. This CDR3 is CASRSGNYGYTF. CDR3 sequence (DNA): TGTGCCAGCAGGTCCGGTAACTATGGCTACACCTTC.

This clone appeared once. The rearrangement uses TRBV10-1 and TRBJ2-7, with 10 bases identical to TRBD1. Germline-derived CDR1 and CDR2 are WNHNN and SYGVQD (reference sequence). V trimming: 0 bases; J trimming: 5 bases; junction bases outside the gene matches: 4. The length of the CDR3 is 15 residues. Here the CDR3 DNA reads TGCGCCAGCAGTGAGTCGGGGACAGGGGACCACGAGCAGTACTTC. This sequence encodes CASSESGTGDHEQYF.

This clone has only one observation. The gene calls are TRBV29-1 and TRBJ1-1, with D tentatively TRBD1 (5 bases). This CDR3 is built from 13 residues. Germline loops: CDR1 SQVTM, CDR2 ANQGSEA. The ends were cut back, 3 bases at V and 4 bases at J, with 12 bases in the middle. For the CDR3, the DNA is TGCAGCGTTGAGAACTGGGGCGTCACTGAAGCTTTCTTT. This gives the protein CSVENWGVTEAFF.

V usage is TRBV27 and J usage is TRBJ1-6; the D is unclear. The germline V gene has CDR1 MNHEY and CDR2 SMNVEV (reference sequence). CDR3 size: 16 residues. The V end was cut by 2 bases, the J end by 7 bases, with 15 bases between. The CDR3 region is CASSLKQIGTNSPLHF. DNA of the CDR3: TGTGCCAGCAGTTTAAAACAGATTGGTACAAATTCACCCCTCCACTTT.

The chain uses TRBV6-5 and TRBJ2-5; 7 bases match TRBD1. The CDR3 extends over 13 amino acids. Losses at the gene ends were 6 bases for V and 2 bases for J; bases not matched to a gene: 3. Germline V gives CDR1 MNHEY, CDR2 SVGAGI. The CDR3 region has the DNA TGTGCCAGCAGCCGGGACAGTCAAGAGACCCAGTACTTC. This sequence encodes CASSRDSQETQYF.

In DNA, the CDR3 is TGTGCCAGCAGCTTTGTGACTAGCGGGAGAGTATACAATGAGCAGTTCTTC. It translates to CASSFVTSGRVYNEQFF. The chain has TRBV11-2 and TRBJ2-1; 12 bases are a match to TRBD2. The V and J ends lost 3 bases and 4 bases, in that order; junction bases with no gene match: 7. The CDR3 is 17 residues long. Germline CDR1 and CDR2: SGHAT and FQNNGV.

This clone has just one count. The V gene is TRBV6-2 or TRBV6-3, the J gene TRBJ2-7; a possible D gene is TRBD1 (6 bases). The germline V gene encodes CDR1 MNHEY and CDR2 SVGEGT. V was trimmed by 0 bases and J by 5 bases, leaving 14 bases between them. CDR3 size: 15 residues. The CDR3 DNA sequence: TGTGCCAGCAGTTACTCGAGTACAGGGCGGAACGAGCAGTACTTC. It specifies CASSYSSTGRNEQYF.

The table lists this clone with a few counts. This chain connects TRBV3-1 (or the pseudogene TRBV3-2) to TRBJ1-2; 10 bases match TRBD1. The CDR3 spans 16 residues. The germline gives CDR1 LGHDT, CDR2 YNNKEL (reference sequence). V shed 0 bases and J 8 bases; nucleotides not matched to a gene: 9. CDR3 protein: CASSQDLRQGARGYTF. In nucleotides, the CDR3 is TGTGCCAGCAGCCAAGATTTGAGACAGGGGGCGCGGGGCTACACCTTC.

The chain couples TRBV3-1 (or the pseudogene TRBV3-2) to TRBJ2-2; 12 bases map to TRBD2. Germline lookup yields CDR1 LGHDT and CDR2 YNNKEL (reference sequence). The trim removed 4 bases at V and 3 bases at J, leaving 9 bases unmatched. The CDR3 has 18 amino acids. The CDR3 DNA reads TGTGCCAGCAGCCCACATCCTAGCGGGGGGGCCCACACCGGGGAGCTGTTTTTT. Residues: CASSPHPSGGAHTGELFF.

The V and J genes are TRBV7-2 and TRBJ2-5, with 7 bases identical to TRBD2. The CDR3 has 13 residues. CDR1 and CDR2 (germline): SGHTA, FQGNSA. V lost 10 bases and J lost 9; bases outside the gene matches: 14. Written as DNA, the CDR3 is TGTGCCACCAAGGCGGGAGAGGCGAGGCCCCAGTACTTC. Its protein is CATKAGEARPQYF.

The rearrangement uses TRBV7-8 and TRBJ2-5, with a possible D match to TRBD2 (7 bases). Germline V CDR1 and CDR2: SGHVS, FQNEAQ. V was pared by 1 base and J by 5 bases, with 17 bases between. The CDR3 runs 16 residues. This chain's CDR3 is CASSLVGGDYGETQYF. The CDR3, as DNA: TGTGCCAGCAGCTTAGTAGGGGGGGACTATGGGGAGACCCAGTACTTC.

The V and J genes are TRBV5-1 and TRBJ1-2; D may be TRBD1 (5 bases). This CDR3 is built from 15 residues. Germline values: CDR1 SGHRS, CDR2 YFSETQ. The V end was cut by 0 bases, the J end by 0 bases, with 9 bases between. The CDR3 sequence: CASSLAGGANYGYTF. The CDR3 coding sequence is TGCGCCAGCAGCTTGGCCGGGGGAGCTAACTATGGCTACACCTTC.

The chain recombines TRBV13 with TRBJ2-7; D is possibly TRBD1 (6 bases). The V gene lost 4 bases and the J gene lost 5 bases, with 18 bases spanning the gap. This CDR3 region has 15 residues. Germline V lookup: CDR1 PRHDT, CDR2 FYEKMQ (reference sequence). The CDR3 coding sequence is TGTGCCAGCAGCTACAGCAATACAGGGTCCCACGAGCAGTACTTC. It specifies CASSYSNTGSHEQYF. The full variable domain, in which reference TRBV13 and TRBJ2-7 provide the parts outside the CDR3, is AAGVIQSPRHLIKEKRETATLKCYPIPRHDTVYWYQQGPGQDPQFLISFYEKMQSDKGSIPDRFSAQQFSDYHSELNMSSLELGDSALYFCASSYSNTGSHEQYFGPGTRLTVT.

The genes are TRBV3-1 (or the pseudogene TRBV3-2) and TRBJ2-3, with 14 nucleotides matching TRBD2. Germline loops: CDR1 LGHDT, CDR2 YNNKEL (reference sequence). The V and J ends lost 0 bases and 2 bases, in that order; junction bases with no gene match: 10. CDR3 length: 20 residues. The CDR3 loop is CASSQETGTSGGDPTDTQYF. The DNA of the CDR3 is TGTGCCAGCAGCCAAGAAACCGGGACTAGCGGGGGAGATCCCACAGATACGCAGTATTTT.

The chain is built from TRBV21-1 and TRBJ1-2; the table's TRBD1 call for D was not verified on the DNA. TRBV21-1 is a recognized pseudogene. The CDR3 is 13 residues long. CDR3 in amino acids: CASSPPGQYGYTF. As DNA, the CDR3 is TGTGCCAGCAGCCCACCGGGACAGTATGGCTACACCTTC.

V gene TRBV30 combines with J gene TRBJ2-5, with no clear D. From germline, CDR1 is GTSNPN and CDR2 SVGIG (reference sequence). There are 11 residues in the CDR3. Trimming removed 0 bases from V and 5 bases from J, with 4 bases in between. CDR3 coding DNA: TGTGCCTGGAGTGTACAGGAGACCCAGTACTTC. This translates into CAWSVQETQYF.

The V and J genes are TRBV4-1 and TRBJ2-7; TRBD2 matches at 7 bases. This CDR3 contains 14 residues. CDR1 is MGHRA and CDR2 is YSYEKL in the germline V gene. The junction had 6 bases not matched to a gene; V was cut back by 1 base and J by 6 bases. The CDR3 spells CASSQVAGDLEQYF. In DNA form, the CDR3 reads TGCGCCAGCAGCCAAGTTGCGGGGGATCTCGAGCAGTACTTC.

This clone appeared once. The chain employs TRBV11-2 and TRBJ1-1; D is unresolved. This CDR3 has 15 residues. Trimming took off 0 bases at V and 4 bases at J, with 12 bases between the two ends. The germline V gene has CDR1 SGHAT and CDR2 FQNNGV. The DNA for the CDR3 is TGTGCCAGCAGCTTAGACGAGTTGGTTTCCACTGAAGCTTTCTTT. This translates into CASSLDELVSTEAFF.